This TCR beta chain emerged from a study of shared clonotypes between healthy human individuals. Study in general: Samples came from a couple of female and a few male donors aged 18 to 49.

A word on this clone: Antigen specificity is unknown.

Study-level results: Memory subsets had estimated richness that was generally smaller than that of naive subsets.

Produced via immunoSEQ multiplex PCR; TCRdb's table is partial and in-frame only. The sample records about 2.3 million clones, about 92% being singletons. The study enrolled healthy HIV-negative adults without recent acute infections or vaccinations as donors. Sample: naive CD4+ T cells from PBMCs. Documented subset: CD45RA+ positively selected. This clonotype was obtained from a man in his late teens or twenties in good health. Some clones in this sample may be carry-over from other donors' samples.

The CDR3 DNA reads as TGTGCCAGCAGTTTATCATTAGGGGCTTCGGCGAACACTGAAGCTTTCTTT. Protein product: CASSLSLGASANTEAFF. The chain links TRBV28 to TRBJ1-1; maybe TRBD1 (5 bases). Trimming removed 1 base at V and 1 base at J, with 16 bases between. CDR3 length: 17 amino acids. Germline CDR1 reads MDHEN; CDR2 reads SYDVKM.